What follows are 25 T cell receptor beta chains derived from one specimen sequenced in a study of cytomegalovirus exposure and HLA in healthy donors. Primers: 60 Vbeta forward and 13 Jbeta reverse. Some clones are missing from TCRdb's copy, which holds only in-frame ones; the method was immunoSEQ multiplex PCR. The table records some 150,000 clones, around 66% of them present only once. Sequencing input: PBMCs. The receptor source for this set is a woman in her thirties in good health and CMV-seropositive.

This clone appeared a few times. This chain links TRBV2 with TRBJ1-3, with a weak D call TRBD1 (6 bases). V was pared by 7 bases and J by 0 bases, with 19 bases between. Germline loops: CDR1 SNHLY, CDR2 FYNNEI. This CDR3 has 17 amino acids. The DNA for the CDR3 is TGTGCCAGCATGGGGGCAGCTAATGGATTCTCTGGAAACACCATATATTTT. Translating gives CASMGAANGFSGNTIYF.

The V and J genes are TRBV2 and TRBJ1-3; 8 positions agree with TRBD1. Trimming at V came to 10 bases and at J to 4 bases, leaving 12 bases not matched to a gene. The CDR3 totals 15 residues. Germline V CDR1 and CDR2: SNHLY, FYNNEI. The CDR3 reads CATPWTGPGGNTIYF. The CDR3 DNA is TGTGCCACTCCTTGGACAGGGCCGGGAGGAAACACCATATATTTT.

This rearrangement joins TRBV4-1 to TRBJ2-7; weak D call: TRBD1 (6 bases). With 5 bases removed from V and 5 bases from J, the gap between germline ends came to 19 bases. Germline V CDR1 and CDR2: MGHRA, YSYEKL. The CDR3 sequence is 15 residues long. The CDR3 reads CASSEYRARFNEQYF. The CDR3 DNA sequence: TGCGCCAGCAGCGAATACAGGGCCCGCTTCAACGAGCAGTACTTC.

The J gene is TRBJ1-5, the V gene TRBV27; D may be TRBD1 (6 bases). CDR1 and CDR2 (germline): MNHEY, SMNVEV (reference sequence). There are 14 residues in the CDR3. V lost 10 bases and J 0 bases, leaving 13 bases between the germline ends. The CDR3 loop is CATRTGFSNQPQHF. CDR3 sequence (DNA): TGTGCCACCAGAACAGGGTTTAGCAATCAGCCCCAGCATTTT.

The chain combines TRBV5-6 with TRBJ2-5, with D possibly being TRBD2 (5 bases). The J call is in doubt because the DNA end fits TRBJ2-7 better. Per germline, CDR1 SGHDT and CDR2 YYEEEE. The CDR3 contains 16 residues. In DNA, the CDR3 is TGTGCCAGCAGCCAAGGACTGGTAGAGATCCCCCACGAGCAGTACTTC. Residues: CASSQGLVEIPHEQYF.

The chain employs TRBV5-1 and TRBJ1-2; 10 bases line up with TRBD1. Trimming cost V 0 bases and J 2 bases; bases outside gene matches: 4. The CDR3 consists of 16 residues. Germline CDR1 is SGHRS and CDR2 is YFSETQ. Written as DNA, the CDR3 is TGCGCCAGCAGCTTGGGGGACAGGGGCCACAACTATGGCTACACCTTC. Translation: CASSLGDRGHNYGYTF.

This clone occurred a few times. The chain employs TRBV19 and TRBJ2-1; D ambiguous. CDR3 size: 12 residues. From germline, CDR1 is LNHDA and CDR2 SQIVND (reference sequence). V dropped 4 bases and J dropped 8 bases, with 9 bases sitting between them. The CDR3 is CASSTSPYEQFF. The CDR3 region has the DNA TGTGCCAGTAGTACCAGTCCGTATGAGCAGTTCTTC. Full variable domain (rest looked up from reference TRBV19 and TRBJ2-1): DGGITQSPKYLFRKEGQNVTLSCEQNLNHDAMYWYRQDPGQGLRLIYYSQIVNDFQKGDIAEGYSVSREKKESFPLTVTSAQKNPTAFYLCASSTSPYEQFFGPGTRLTVL.

The chain couples TRBV27 to TRBJ1-5, with 7 nucleotides matching TRBD1. Germline V gene lookup returns CDR1 MNHEY and CDR2 SMNVEV (reference sequence). The CDR3 length is 14 residues. J lost 7 bases, V lost 3 bases, and 6 bases had no gene match. CDR3 loop: CASSLWAGGQPQHF. Here the CDR3 DNA reads TGTGCCAGCAGTTTGTGGGCAGGGGGACAGCCCCAGCATTTT.

The rearrangement links TRBV10-1 to TRBJ2-7; D is uncertain. V was cut by 2 bases and J by 5 bases, with 13 bases left in between. This CDR3 spans 14 amino acids. The germline CDR1 and CDR2 sequences are WNHNN and SYGVQD (reference sequence). The CDR3 is CASSEGSLVNEQYF. The CDR3 nucleotides are TGCGCCAGCAGTGAGGGCAGCCTAGTTAACGAGCAGTACTTC.

The chain combines TRBV27 with TRBJ1-3, with 9 bases aligning to TRBD1. The J segment lost 2 bases and the V segment lost 6 bases, leaving 5 bases of the junction unmatched. The CDR3 contains 15 residues. The germline V gene has CDR1 MNHEY and CDR2 SMNVEV (reference sequence). CDR3 amino acids: CASSRDRAAGNTIYF. As DNA, the CDR3 is TGTGCCAGCAGCCGGGACAGGGCGGCTGGAAACACCATATATTTT.

The table lists this clone with a few counts. The CDR3 DNA follows: TGTGCCAGCTCTGTGGGACAGGGGGAACTCTCCGGGGCCAACGTCCTGACTTTC. This codes for CASSVGQGELSGANVLTF. V gene TRBV5-4 combines with J gene TRBJ2-6; TRBD1 matches 11 bases. Germline V gives CDR1 SGHNT, CDR2 YYREEE (reference sequence). The CDR3 runs 18 residues. Trimming removed 7 bases from V and 4 bases from J; junction bases left unmatched: 13.

V gene TRBV10-2 combines with J gene TRBJ2-5, with 9 bases fitting TRBD2. Germline loops: CDR1 WSHSY, CDR2 SAAADI. This CDR3 comprises 14 residues. Trimming cost V 6 bases and J 11 bases; bases outside gene matches: 13. This CDR3 is CASRPGLASAEQYF. CDR3 coding DNA: TGCGCCAGCAGACCGGGACTAGCCTCGGCGGAGCAGTACTTC.

The chain carries TRBV28 and TRBJ1-4; D is undetermined. This CDR3 has 12 residues. CDR1 and CDR2 (germline): MDHEN, SYDVKM. V gave up 7 bases and J gave up 4 bases, with 7 bases separating them. This CDR3 is CASNGVNEKLFF. The CDR3 region has the DNA TGTGCCAGCAACGGGGTTAATGAAAAACTGTTTTTT.

This clone was found a few times. The chain links TRBV5-4 to TRBJ2-3; 7 bases match TRBD2. After removal of 0 bases from V and 0 bases from J, the junction contained 4 bases not matched to a gene. There are 16 residues in the CDR3. Looked up from germline, CDR1 is SGHNT and CDR2 is YYREEE (reference sequence). The CDR3: CASSLEASGSTDTQYF. The CDR3 DNA follows: TGTGCCAGCAGCTTGGAGGCTAGCGGAAGCACAGATACGCAGTATTTT.

The chain uses TRBV7-9 and TRBJ2-2, with D unresolved. The CDR3 is made up of 14 amino acids. V lost 0 bases, J lost 5 bases, and 7 bases lay in between. CDR1 and CDR2 (germline): SEHNR, FQNEAQ (reference sequence). The CDR3 spells CASSLASQTGELFF. In DNA, the CDR3 is TGTGCCAGCAGCTTAGCTAGTCAAACCGGGGAGCTGTTTTTT.

Only a few counts were recorded for this clone. The chain carries TRBV10-2 and TRBJ2-5, with D perhaps TRBD2 (5 bases). Germline CDR1 reads WSHSY; CDR2 reads SAAADI. The CDR3 loop spans 14 amino acids. The V and J ends lost 4 bases and 5 bases respectively, with 14 bases between them. CDR3 in amino acids: CASSVNLGGETQYF. The CDR3 DNA sequence: TGCGCCAGCAGTGTTAACCTAGGCGGGGAGACCCAGTACTTC.

The chain uses TRBV6-5 and TRBJ2-2; TRBD2 matches 8 bases. CDR3 length equals 14 residues. Per the germline V gene, CDR1 is MNHEY and CDR2 is SVGAGI. After removal of 4 bases from V and 5 bases from J, the junction contained 3 bases not matched to a gene. CDR3 amino acids: CASSLAGYTGELFF. CDR3 in DNA: TGTGCCAGCAGTTTAGCGGGATATACCGGGGAGCTGTTTTTT.

CDR3 loop: CASSELSGTNEKLFF. The CDR3 bases are TGTGCCAGCAGTGAACTGTCCGGGACTAATGAAAAACTGTTTTTT. The chain uses TRBV6-1 and TRBJ1-4; D remains unclear. Germline V CDR1 and CDR2: MNHNS, SASEGT. The CDR3 contains 15 residues. V was shortened by 2 bases and J by 2 bases, with 9 bases between the two germline ends.

This chain connects TRBV5-1 to TRBJ2-3, with 10 positions matching TRBD1. The CDR3 consists of 14 residues. The V gene end was trimmed by 3 bases and the J gene end by 4 bases; junction bases not matched to a gene: 2. CDR1 and CDR2 (germline): SGHRS, YFSETQ. CDR3 loop: CASSWGTGADTQYF. CDR3 nucleotide sequence: TGCGCCAGCAGCTGGGGGACAGGGGCAGATACGCAGTATTTT.

The gene calls are TRBV28 and TRBJ1-1; the D gene is possibly TRBD1 (5 bases). CDR1 and CDR2 (germline): MDHEN, SYDVKM. The CDR3 totals 14 residues. V lost 3 bases to trimming and J lost 4 bases, with 12 bases between them. CDR3 sequence reads: CASSFGGSFTEAFF. DNA for the CDR3: TGTGCCAGCAGTTTCGGGGGGTCCTTCACTGAAGCTTTCTTT.

The rearrangement uses TRBV5-1 and TRBJ2-7; TRBD2 aligns across 8 bases. The CDR3 runs 14 residues. J was trimmed by 3 bases and V by 4 bases; bases with no gene match: 6. Germline assignment: CDR1 SGHRS and CDR2 YFSETQ. CDR3 DNA: TGCGCCAGCAGCGCCACTAGCGGCTTCTACGAGCAGTACTTC. Translation gives CASSATSGFYEQYF. Together with reference TRBV5-1 and TRBJ2-7, the CDR3 gives the full variable domain: KAGVTQTPRYLIKTRGQQVTLSCSPISGHRSVSWYQQTPGQGLQFLFEYFSETQRNKGNFPGRFSGRQFSNSRSEMNVSTLELGDSALYLCASSATSGFYEQYFGPGTRLTVT.

The chain recombines TRBV18 with TRBJ2-7, with 9 bases matching TRBD1. CDR1 is KGHSH and CDR2 is LQKENI in the germline V gene. V shed 3 bases and J 3 bases; nucleotides not matched to a gene: 12. The CDR3 consists of 17 residues. The CDR3 DNA reads as TGTGCCAGCTCACCTCCATGGCGGACAGGGGAAGTCTACGAGCAGTACTTC. The encoded protein is CASSPPWRTGEVYEQYF. Using reference TRBV18 and TRBJ2-7 for the parts outside the CDR3, the full variable domain is NAGVMQNPRHLVRRRGQEARLRCSPMKGHSHVYWYRQLPEEGLKFMVYLQKENIIDESGMPKERFSAEFPKEGPSILRIQQVVRGDSAAYFCASSPPWRTGEVYEQYFGPGTRLTVT.

The chain joins TRBV28 to TRBJ2-5, with TRBD1 matching 7 bases. The J segment lost 2 bases and the V segment lost 6 bases, leaving 3 bases of the junction unmatched. Germline CDR1 reads MDHEN; CDR2 reads SYDVKM. The CDR3 is 13 residues long. CDR3: CASRDRKQETQYF. The CDR3 DNA is TGTGCCAGCAGGGACAGGAAACAAGAGACCCAGTACTTC.

The chain is built from TRBV4-1 and TRBJ1-5; the D gene is possibly TRBD1 (6 bases). This CDR3 has 15 amino acids. Germline V gene lookup returns CDR1 MGHRA and CDR2 YSYEKL. Trimming took 4 bases from V and 6 from J, leaving 16 bases between them. CDR3 sequence reads: CASSRGQQESQPQHF. The CDR3 region has the DNA TGCGCCAGCAGCCGAGGACAGCAGGAGAGTCAGCCCCAGCATTTT.

The rearrangement joins TRBV28 to TRBJ1-2; tentatively, D is TRBD1 (5 bases). The germline V gene encodes CDR1 MDHEN and CDR2 SYDVKM. The length of the CDR3 is 14 residues. The V end lost 2 bases, the J end lost 4 bases, and 11 bases lay between the germline ends. As DNA, the CDR3 is TGTGCCAGCAGTTTAGGAACAGGAGTCTATGGCTACACCTTC. It specifies CASSLGTGVYGYTF.